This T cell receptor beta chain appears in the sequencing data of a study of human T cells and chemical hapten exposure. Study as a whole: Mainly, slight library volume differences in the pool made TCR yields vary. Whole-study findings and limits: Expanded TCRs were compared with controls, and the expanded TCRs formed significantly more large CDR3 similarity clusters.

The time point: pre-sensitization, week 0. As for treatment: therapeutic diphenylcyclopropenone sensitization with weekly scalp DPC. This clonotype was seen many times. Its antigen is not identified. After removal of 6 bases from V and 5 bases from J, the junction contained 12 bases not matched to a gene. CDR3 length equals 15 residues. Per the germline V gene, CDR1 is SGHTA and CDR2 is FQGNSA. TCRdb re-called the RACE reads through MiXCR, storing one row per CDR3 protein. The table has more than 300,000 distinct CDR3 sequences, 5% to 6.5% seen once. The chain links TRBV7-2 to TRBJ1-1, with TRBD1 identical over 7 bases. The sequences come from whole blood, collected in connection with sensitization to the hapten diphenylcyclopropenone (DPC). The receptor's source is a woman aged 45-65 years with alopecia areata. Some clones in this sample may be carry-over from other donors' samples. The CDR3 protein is CASSLGPGQQTEAFF. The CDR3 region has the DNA TGTGCCAGCAGTCTAGGACCGGGACAGCAAACTGAAGCTTTCTTT.